The rows below give T cell receptor beta chains drawn from one sample of a study of human T cells and chemical hapten exposure. Using its own MiXCR run on the RACE reads, TCRdb lists one record per CDR3 protein. The profile shows 180,000 or so distinct CDR3 sequences, around 30% of them singletons. This sample comprised whole blood, obtained in connection with sensitization to the hapten diphenylcyclopropenone (DPC). These receptors were obtained from a woman in her thirties with alopecia areata. Some clones in this sample may be carry-over from other donors' samples. The CDR3 runs from the conserved cysteine through the conserved F or W. The order of the fields is clone size, J gene, D gene, V gene, CDR3 protein, CDR3 DNA. D genes are given only for firm matches. The size field is filled for only some rows; it gives once, few, many or a size class.

few	TRBJ2-1	NA	TRBV29-1	CSARREEQFF	TGCAGCGCCCGGAGGGAGGAGCAGTTCTTC
few	TRBJ2-1	TRBD2	TRBV10-3	CAAQDLGGSGSEQFF	TGTGCCGCCCAAGATCTCGGCGGGAGTGGGAGTGAGCAGTTCTTC
NA	TRBJ2-1	NA	TRBV4-1	CASSQEPGARPHNEQFF	TGCGCCAGCAGCCAAGAACCGGGGGCCCGTCCCCACAATGAGCAGTTCTTC
NA	TRBJ1-2	NA	TRBV20-1	CSGARTNYGYTF	TGCAGTGGGGCCCGGACTAACTATGGCTACACCTTC
NA	TRBJ2-5	NA	TRBV30	CAWGTRQGYGETQYF	TGTGCCTGGGGGACTAGACAGGGATACGGAGAGACCCAGTACTTC
NA	TRBJ2-7	NA	TRBV5-1	CASSFLTGQDEQYF	TGCGCCAGCAGCTTTCTTACCGGGCAGGACGAGCAGTACTTC
NA	TRBJ1-6	NA	TRBV4-3	CASSQDRSGANSPLHF	TGTGCCAGCAGCCAAGATCGGTCAGGGGCAAATTCACCCCTCCACTTT
few	TRBJ1-5	NA	TRBV4-1	CASSQDGQPQHF	TGCGCCAGCAGCCAAGACGGGCAGCCCCAGCATTTT
many	TRBJ1-2	NA	TRBV20-1	CSARDLVGDGYTF	TGCAGTGCTAGAGATCTAGTAGGAGACGGCTACACCTTC
few	TRBJ1-2	NA	TRBV28	CASSPALNYGYTF	TGTGCCAGCAGTCCGGCGCTAAACTATGGCTACACCTTC
NA	TRBJ2-7	NA	TRBV11-2	CASSMGSLMGYEQYF	TGTGCCAGCAGCATGGGATCACTGATGGGATACGAGCAGTACTTC
NA	TRBJ2-7	TRBD1	TRBV29-1	CSVGTGAYEQYF	TGCAGCGTAGGGACAGGGGCCTACGAGCAGTACTTC
few	TRBJ1-4	NA	TRBV6-5	CASSYSVTATNEKLFF	TGTGCCAGCAGTTACTCGGTTACAGCAACTAATGAAAAACTGTTTTTT
few	TRBJ2-7	NA	TRBV29-1	CSVLDNREQYF	TGCAGCGTTCTGGACAACAGGGAGCAGTACTTC
few	TRBJ1-1	TRBD1	TRBV28	CASSPSTGDTEAFF	TGTGCCAGCAGTCCCTCTACAGGGGACACTGAAGCTTTCTTT
NA	TRBJ2-1	NA	TRBV2	CASTGDDNEQFF	TGTGCCAGCACCGGCGATGACAATGAGCAGTTCTTC
NA	TRBJ1-2	NA	TRBV19	CASSIDLGTPWGYTF	TGTGCCAGTAGTATAGATCTTGGCACGCCTTGGGGCTACACCTTC
NA	TRBJ2-1	TRBD2	TRBV5-1	CASSSSGGGRYNEQFF	TGCGCCAGCAGCTCCTCCGGGGGCGGGAGGTACAATGAGCAGTTCTTC
NA	TRBJ2-3	TRBD1	TRBV20-1	CSGVTGGTGTDTQYF	TGCAGTGGTGTAACTGGCGGGACAGGGACAGATACGCAGTATTTT
few	TRBJ2-7	NA	TRBV29-1	CSVEDGVRGYEQYF	TGCAGCGTTGAAGACGGGGTAAGAGGCTACGAGCAGTACTTC
many	TRBJ2-1	NA	TRBV28	CASSLRVVNEQFF	TGTGCCAGCAGTTTAAGGGTGGTCAATGAGCAGTTCTTC
NA	TRBJ2-5	TRBD1	TRBV2	CASSEGDRVFEETQYF	TGTGCCAGCAGTGAAGGGGACAGGGTTTTTGAAGAGACCCAGTACTTC
NA	TRBJ2-5	NA	TRBV6-2/TRBV6-3	CASSYSSGETQYF	TGTGCCAGCAGTTACTCATCTGGCGAGACCCAGTACTTC
many	TRBJ2-1	TRBD2	TRBV25-1	CASSDPTSGGADEQFF	TGTGCCAGCAGTGACCCCACTAGCGGGGGGGCCGATGAGCAGTTCTTC
NA	TRBJ1-6	NA	TRBV21-1	CASSKIRSSYNSPLHF	TGTGCCAGCAGCAAAATCCGGAGCTCCTATAATTCACCCCTCCACTTT
few	TRBJ2-2	TRBD1	TRBV12-3/TRBV12-4	CASSYGTVGELFF	TGTGCCAGCAGCTATGGGACAGTCGGGGAGCTGTTTTTT
NA	TRBJ1-1	NA	TRBV20-1	CSATRFSETEAFF	TGCAGTGCTACCCGTTTCTCTGAGACTGAAGCTTTCTTT
NA	TRBJ2-1	NA	TRBV12-3/TRBV12-4	CASSPQSGTKEQFF	TGTGCCAGCAGTCCACAATCCGGGACAAAAGAGCAGTTCTTC
few	TRBJ2-7	NA	TRBV25-1	CASRLDRNYEQYF	TGTGCCAGCAGACTCGACAGGAACTACGAGCAGTACTTC
NA	TRBJ1-2	NA	TRBV28	CASSQRGIGYTF	TGTGCCAGCAGTCAGAGGGGGATTGGCTACACCTTC
NA	TRBJ1-1	NA	TRBV4-1	CASSQGPNTEAFF	TGCGCCAGCAGCCAGGGGCCGAACACTGAAGCTTTCTTT
many	TRBJ2-5	TRBD2	TRBV11-1	CASSLGLAGGAQYF	TGTGCCAGCAGCTTGGGGCTAGCGGGAGGAGCCCAGTACTTC
NA	TRBJ2-2	TRBD1	TRBV7-9	CASTYKGQGNTGELFF	TGTGCCAGCACCTACAAGGGACAGGGGAACACCGGGGAGCTGTTTTTT
NA	TRBJ2-7	TRBD2	TRBV29-1	CSVELVAGGYEQYF	TGCAGCGTTGAATTAGTAGCGGGGGGCTACGAGCAGTACTTC
few	TRBJ1-1	NA	TRBV29-1	CSGVNTEAFF	TGCAGCGGCGTGAACACTGAAGCTTTCTTT
NA	TRBJ2-1	NA	TRBV7-2	CASSLAPGRGTYNEQFF	TGTGCCAGCAGCTTAGCGCCTGGCCGGGGGACCTACAATGAGCAGTTCTTC
few	TRBJ1-4	NA	TRBV2	CASEGASHDEKLFF	TGTGCCAGCGAAGGAGCGAGTCATGATGAAAAACTGTTTTTT
few	TRBJ2-3	NA	TRBV28	CASNGGGTDTQYF	TGTGCCAGCAATGGGGGTGGCACAGATACGCAGTATTTT
NA	TRBJ2-1	TRBD2	TRBV5-5	CASSFGPAAGLAGYNEQFF	TGTGCCAGCAGCTTTGGCCCCGCGGCCGGCCTAGCGGGTTACAATGAGCAGTTCTTC
NA	TRBJ2-1	NA	TRBV6-2/TRBV6-3	CASSLVLVYEQFF	TGTGCCAGCAGCCTCGTCTTGGTCTATGAGCAGTTCTTC
NA	TRBJ1-3	NA	TRBV5-4	CASSLDAGTGNTIYF	TGTGCCAGCAGCTTGGACGCAGGGACCGGAAACACCATATATTTT
NA	TRBJ2-5	TRBD2	TRBV20-1	CSAGLAGGPRETQYF	TGCAGTGCCGGACTAGCGGGAGGGCCTCGAGAGACCCAGTACTTC
NA	TRBJ1-6	TRBD1	TRBV7-6	CASSLGQGNNSPLHF	TGTGCCAGCAGCTTAGGACAGGGAAATAATTCACCCCTCCACTTT
few	TRBJ1-1	TRBD1	TRBV28	CASSGHRGPRNTEAFF	TGTGCCAGCAGTGGACACAGGGGCCCTCGGAACACTGAAGCTTTCTTT
NA	TRBJ1-4	TRBD1	TRBV28	CASSSDRGRGDEKLFF	TGTGCCAGCAGTTCGGACAGGGGGCGAGGGGATGAAAAACTGTTTTTT
NA	TRBJ1-1	TRBD1	TRBV15	CATSRAPGTGDTEAFF	TGTGCCACCAGCAGAGCCCCCGGGACAGGGGACACTGAAGCTTTCTTT
many	TRBJ2-2	TRBD1	TRBV28	CASSADRGLPGELFF	TGTGCCAGCAGTGCGGACAGGGGGTTACCCGGGGAGCTGTTTTTT
few	TRBJ1-1	NA	TRBV25-1	CASSDLNTEAFF	TGTGCCAGCAGTGATCTGAACACTGAAGCTTTCTTT
few	TRBJ2-1	NA	TRBV5-1	CASSLWGGSQDEQFF	TGCGCCAGCAGCTTGTGGGGCGGGTCGCAGGATGAGCAGTTCTTC
few	TRBJ1-2	NA	TRBV24-1	CATSDHRQRYTF	TGTGCCACCAGTGATCACAGACAGCGCTACACCTTC
few	TRBJ2-2	TRBD1	TRBV11-2	CASSSYGTGRTGELFF	TGTGCCAGCAGCTCGTATGGGACAGGGAGGACCGGGGAGCTGTTTTTT
NA	TRBJ1-5	NA	TRBV19	CASSIAPWPQHF	TGTGCCAGTAGTATCGCCCCCTGGCCCCAGCATTTT
NA	TRBJ2-2	NA	TRBV29-1	CSVRGQMNTGELFF	TGCAGCGTTCGTGGACAGATGAACACCGGGGAGCTGTTTTTT
NA	TRBJ1-1	NA	TRBV19	CATTRTVNTEAFF	TGTGCCACTACGCGGACAGTCAACACTGAAGCTTTCTTT